The sequence of this TCR beta chain was determined in a study of blood T cell repertoires in COVID-19. In the study overall: Researchers got acute and convalescent COVID-19 samples from the United States, Italy and Spain. T cells, B-cell-depleted T cells, or PBMCs supplied cDNA or gDNA.

How the authors handled the data: Nucleated cell number was recorded as an estimate derived from reference gene primer amplification. Repertoires were generated with immunoSEQ multiplex PCR, while TCRdb's copy carries only in-frame clones and drops some. V, J and clone size were drawn from that table, and D and trimming were deduced from the DNA. The sample has more than 85,000 clones, roughly 80% seen once. As regards this clone: An end of the junction does not agree with germline; a read error may underlie this.

Per germline, CDR1 SGHKS and CDR2 YYEKEE (reference sequence). The CDR3 contains 18 residues. The J gene is TRBJ1-4, the V gene TRBV5-5; maybe TRBD1 (6 bases). The receptor comes from a woman aged 65 to 85 with acute or convalescent COVID-19. Sequences were obtained from peripheral blood. The CDR3 DNA reads TGTGCCAGCACCTTGGTACCCGACGGGGGGCGAGGCCTAGGAAAACTGTTTTTT. Its translation is CASTLVPDGGRGLGKLFF. The variable domain in full, completed from reference TRBV5-5 and TRBJ1-4, reads DAGVTQSPTHLIKTRGQQVTLRCSPISGHKSVSWYQQVLGQGPQFIFQYYEKEERGRGNFPDRFSARQFPNYSSELNVNALLLGDSALYLCASTLVPDGGRGLGKLFFGSGTQLSVL.